This TCR beta chain was retrieved from a study of beta chain features in type 1 diabetes. The CDR3 sequence is 13 residues long. V was pared by 4 bases and J by 5 bases, with 8 bases between. Germline loops: CDR1 MDHEN, CDR2 SYDVKM. Study-level findings and limits: TCRB CDR3s were moderately but significantly shorter in Type 1 diabetes patients in all four CD4+ subsets. For patients and controls alike, PCR might favor shorter templates to the same degree.

CD45RO/CCR7/CD25/CD127/CD95/CD27 staining was used to isolate CD4+ naive, central memory, regulatory and stem cell-like memory cells by sorting. The table lists this clone with a few counts. Its antigen is undetermined. Expressed TCRB transcripts were sequenced because the entire RNA isolate underwent reverse transcription. Data came from immunoSEQ multiplex PCR; TCRdb stores just in-frame clones and leaves some out. The sample comprises about 160,000 clones, roughly 8% of which are singletons, and approximately 0.85% rests with the top ten. The source is a middle-aged woman with type 1 diabetes. Sequencing input: central memory CD4+ T cells from blood. The chain has TRBV28 and TRBJ2-2, with D possibly TRBD1 on 6 matching bases. CDR3 nucleotide sequence: TGTGCCAGCAGTTCCCAGGGGACCGGGGAGCTGTTTTTT. Amino acids: CASSSQGTGELFF.